This TCR beta chain was recorded in a study of blood T cell repertoires in COVID-19 (dated by TCRdb to 2018 to 2021). Background for the entire study: Samples from collaborators originated in the United States, Italy and Spain and spanned both the acute and convalescent phases of COVID-19. The prospective study material was composed of cDNA or gDNA derived from T cells, B-cell-depleted T cells, or PBMCs. The dataset comprised deeply sampled blood TCRbeta repertoires from subjects exposed to, actively infected with, or recovered from COVID-19. The repertoires were released in a freely available public database intended as a resource for research on the immune response to SARS-CoV-2. The samples were drawn from two sources: the first 160 participants of the ongoing ImmuneRACE study, and 1,200 or so subjects contributed by 6 global collaborators. Nearly every sample came with metadata listing a de-identified subject ID, COVID-19 status, age in years and sex. HLA class I and class II types, where available, came from metadata supplied by the sample provider rather than from assay-based typing.

Enrolling through a virtual design, the prospective study's participants ranged in age from roughly 18 to 89 years and lived across roughly 24 United States geographic areas. In the prospective study, participants were assigned to cohorts based on the clinical history participants reported in a screening survey and a study questionnaire. Recovered participants in ImmuneRACE Cohort 3 were defined as having two consecutive negative NP/OP PCR tests, clearance from a healthcare professional, or resolution of symptoms. In the prospective study, whole blood, serum and a nasopharyngeal or oropharyngeal swab were collected from each participant by mobile phlebotomists. Additional blood draws and questionnaires over a roughly two-month period could optionally be provided by prospective study participants. Blood samples from the prospective study were shipped frozen or at room temperature prior to DNA extraction.

The immunoSEQ Assay, a bias-controlled multiplex PCR, was used to amplify TCRbeta CDR3 regions from genomic DNA. Turning to the authors' computational methods: The number of nucleated cells in each sample was estimated from the amplification of reference gene primers within the assay. To quantify the absolute abundance of each unique TCRbeta CDR3 rearrangement, sequence reads were collapsed and filtered. Productive Simpson clonality was computed per sample as the square root of Simpson's diversity index over productive rearrangements. The immuneACCESS repertoire file appears here via TCRdb, limited to in-frame rearrangements. These files lack a portion of the clones; in checked studies, under half of the deficit traces to unresolved V genes, and the cause of the others is not known. The V and J calls and clone size come from that table; D and trimming were worked out from the DNA. This sample has 200,000 or so clones in its table, and about 80% of those were observed once. The ten largest account for under 2% of the sample.

General study outcomes and caveats: The amount of clinical and demographic metadata varied by source and participant and was provided uncurated.

Via the germline V gene (reference sequence), CDR1 is MNHEY and CDR2 SMNVEV. Trimming leaves V shorter by 9 bases and J shorter by 0 bases, with the junction holding 5 bases beyond the gene matches. From the cysteine up to the phenylalanine, the CDR3 has a length of 13 residues. The sequence is cut down to CDR3 DNA, 39 bases in frame from base 1. Worth noting for this clone: This clone's antigen is unknown. There are no base qualities to consult, and no much larger clone falls within one base.

The specimen was PBMCs or T cells enriched from blood (not recorded which). This chain is built from TRBV27 and TRBJ2-7; 7 bases in the junction line up with TRBD1. The receptor was isolated from a man aged 55 to 70 who had recovered from COVID-19. CDR3 sequence: CASWDRLSYEQYF. The DNA sequence reads TGTGCCAGTTGGGACAGACTCTCCTACGAGCAGTACTTC.